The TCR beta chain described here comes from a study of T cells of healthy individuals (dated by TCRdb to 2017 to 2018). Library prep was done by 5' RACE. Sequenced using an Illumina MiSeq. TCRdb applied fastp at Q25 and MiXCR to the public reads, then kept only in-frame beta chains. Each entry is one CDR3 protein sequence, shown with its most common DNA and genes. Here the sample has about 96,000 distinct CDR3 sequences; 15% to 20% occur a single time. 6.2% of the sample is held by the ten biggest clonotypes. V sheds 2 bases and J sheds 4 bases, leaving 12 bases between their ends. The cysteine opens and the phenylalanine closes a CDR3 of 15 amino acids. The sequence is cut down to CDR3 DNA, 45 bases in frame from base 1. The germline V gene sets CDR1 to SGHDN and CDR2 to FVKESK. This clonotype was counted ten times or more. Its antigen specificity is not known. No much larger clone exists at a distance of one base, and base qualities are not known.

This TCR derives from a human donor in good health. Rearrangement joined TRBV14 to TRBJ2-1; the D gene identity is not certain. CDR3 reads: CASSQRRPIYNEQFF. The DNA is TGTGCCAGCAGCCAAAGGAGACCCATTTACAATGAGCAGTTCTTC. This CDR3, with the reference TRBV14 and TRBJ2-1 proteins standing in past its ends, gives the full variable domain EAGVTQFPSHSVIEKGQTVTLRCDPISGHDNLYWYRRVMGKEIKFLLHFVKESKQDESGMPNNRFLAERTGGTYSTLKVQPAELEDSGVYFCASSQRRPIYNEQFFGPGTRLTVL.